This T cell receptor (beta chain) was sequenced for a study of T cells expressing NK-cell markers. One entry per CDR3 protein, without DNA, is what TCRdb gives after re-calling the 5' RACE reads. This table holds some 600,000 distinct CDR3 sequences. Germline V lookup: CDR1 MGHRA, CDR2 YSYEKL. This CDR3 has 22 amino acids. V gene TRBV4-1 combines with J gene TRBJ2-1; TCRdb proposes TRBD2, but this gene call is untestable without DNA. The clonotype was recovered from a man between 18 and 29 years old in good health. Material: blood T cells: a sorted CD56 or NKG2C T cell subset, CD4+ or CD8+ T cells, or bulk PBMC T cells (not recorded which). Here the CDR3 reads CASSQAGQGTSGTPSSYNEQFF.